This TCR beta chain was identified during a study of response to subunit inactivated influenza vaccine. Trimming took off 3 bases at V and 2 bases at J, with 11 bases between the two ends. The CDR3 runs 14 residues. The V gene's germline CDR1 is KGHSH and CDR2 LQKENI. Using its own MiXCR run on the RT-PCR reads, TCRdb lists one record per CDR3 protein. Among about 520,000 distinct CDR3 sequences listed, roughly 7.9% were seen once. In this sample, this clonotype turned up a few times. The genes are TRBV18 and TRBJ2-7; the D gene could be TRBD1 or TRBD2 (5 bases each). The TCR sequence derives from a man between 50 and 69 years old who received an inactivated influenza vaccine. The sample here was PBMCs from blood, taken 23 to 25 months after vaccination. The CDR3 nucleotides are TGTGCCAGCTCACCGACAGCGGTAACCTACGAGCAGTACTTC. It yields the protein CASSPTAVTYEQYF.